These 14 T cell receptor beta chains share one sample of origin, sequenced in a study of monozygotic twins with inflammatory bowel disease. TCRdb reprocessed the 5' RACE reads; each CDR3 protein has one entry and no DNA is given. Reported are some 440,000 distinct CDR3 sequences; the ten largest clones contain approximately 2.4%. Specimen: blood. These receptors were taken from a human donor with ulcerative colitis or Crohn's disease, or a healthy co-twin of an affected twin (not recorded which).

The V call is TRBV5-1, the J call TRBJ2-1; TCRdb's D call of TRBD1 is untestable without DNA. Germline values: CDR1 SGHRS, CDR2 YFSETQ. This CDR3 has 13 residues. The CDR3 region is CASSLNGGHEQFF.

The chain combines TRBV25-1 with TRBJ2-5; TCRdb picks TRBD2, but there is no DNA to check that call. This CDR3 contains 13 residues. Germline assignment: CDR1 MGHDK and CDR2 SYGVNS. CDR3 loop: CASSESPLETQYF.

The chain is built from TRBV10-3 and TRBJ2-1. CDR1 ENHRY and CDR2 SYGVKD come from the germline V gene. This CDR3 comprises 15 residues. This CDR3 reads CAISDRQGTYNEQFF.

V usage is TRBV5-6 and J usage is TRBJ1-5; TCRdb proposes TRBD1, but this gene call is untestable without DNA. The CDR3 spans 14 residues. Germline assignment: CDR1 SGHDT and CDR2 YYEEEE. Here the CDR3 reads CASSSDGHVQPQHF.

The CDR3 reads CSVVGQGGYEQYF. This rearrangement joins TRBV29-1 to TRBJ2-7; the D gene TCRdb calls, TRBD1, cannot be checked with no DNA. The CDR3 length is 13 residues. Germline-derived CDR1 and CDR2 are SQVTM and ANQGSEA.

The gene calls are TRBV29-1 and TRBJ1-2; TCRdb calls TRBD1, which cannot be checked without DNA. CDR1 is SQVTM and CDR2 is ANQGSEA in the germline V gene. CDR3 size: 16 residues. CDR3 region: CSVRPGQGILRDGYTF.

The rearrangement links TRBV10-3 to TRBJ2-5; TCRdb lists TRBD2, though no DNA is available to test this call. Per germline, CDR1 ENHRY and CDR2 SYGVKD. The CDR3 is 15 residues long. CDR3 in amino acids: CAISDGGAGEETQYF.

The chain joins TRBV12-3 or TRBV12-4 to TRBJ2-1; without DNA, the TCRdb call of TRBD1 cannot be checked. The CDR3 runs to 13 residues. The CDR3 spells CASSLGGFWEQFF.

J is TRBJ1-1 and V is TRBV20-1; TCRdb reports TRBD1, a call that lacks DNA to check it against. This CDR3 has 14 amino acids. Germline CDR1 and CDR2: DFQATT and SNEGSKA (reference sequence). CDR3 amino acids: CSARGPRGNTEAFF.

This rearrangement joins TRBV11-1 to TRBJ2-5; TCRdb returns TRBD1, unconfirmable since there is no DNA. The V gene's germline CDR1 is SGHAT and CDR2 FQDESV (reference sequence). CDR3 size: 18 residues. The CDR3 is CASSLGGGQGRWQETQYF.

The J gene is TRBJ2-2, the V gene TRBV7-9; the TCRdb D gene call, TRBD1, has no DNA to confirm it. This CDR3 spans 13 amino acids. Per the germline V gene, CDR1 is SEHNR and CDR2 is FQNEAQ (reference sequence). The CDR3 sequence: CALGASQTGELFF.

The V call is TRBV5-4, the J call TRBJ2-1; the D call of TRBD1 rests on TCRdb alone, since no DNA is present to check it. CDR3 size: 15 residues. Germline V gene data show CDR1 as SGHNT and CDR2 as YYREEE (reference sequence). This chain's CDR3 is CASSETSDSRNEQFF.

The genes are TRBV11-1 and TRBJ2-3; TCRdb calls TRBD2, which cannot be checked without DNA. This CDR3 is 19 amino acids long. Germline-derived CDR1 and CDR2 are SGHAT and FQDESV (reference sequence). This CDR3 is CASSSSGLATPGGGDTQYF.

This sequence joins TRBV12-3 or TRBV12-4 and TRBJ2-1. The CDR3 length is 12 residues. The CDR3 is CASIDGYNEQFF.